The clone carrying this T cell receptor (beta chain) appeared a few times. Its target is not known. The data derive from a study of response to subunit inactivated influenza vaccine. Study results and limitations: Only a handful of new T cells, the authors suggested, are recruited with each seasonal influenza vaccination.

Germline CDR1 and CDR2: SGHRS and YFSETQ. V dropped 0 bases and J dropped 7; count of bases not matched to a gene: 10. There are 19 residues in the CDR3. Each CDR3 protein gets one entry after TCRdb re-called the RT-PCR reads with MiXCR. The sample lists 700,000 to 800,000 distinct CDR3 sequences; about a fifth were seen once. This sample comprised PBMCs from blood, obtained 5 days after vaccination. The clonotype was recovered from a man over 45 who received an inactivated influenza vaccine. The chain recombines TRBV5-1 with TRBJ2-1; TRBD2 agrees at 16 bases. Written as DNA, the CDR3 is TGCGCCAGCAGCTTGGCCGGGACTAGCGGGAGGGCCCTATTAAATGAGCAGTTCTTC. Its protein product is CASSLAGTSGRALLNEQFF. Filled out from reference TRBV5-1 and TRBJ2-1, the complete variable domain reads KAGVTQTPRYLIKTRGQQVTLSCSPISGHRSVSWYQQTPGQGLQFLFEYFSETQRNKGNFPGRFSGRQFSNSRSEMNVSTLELGDSALYLCASSLAGTSGRALLNEQFFGPGTRLTVL.